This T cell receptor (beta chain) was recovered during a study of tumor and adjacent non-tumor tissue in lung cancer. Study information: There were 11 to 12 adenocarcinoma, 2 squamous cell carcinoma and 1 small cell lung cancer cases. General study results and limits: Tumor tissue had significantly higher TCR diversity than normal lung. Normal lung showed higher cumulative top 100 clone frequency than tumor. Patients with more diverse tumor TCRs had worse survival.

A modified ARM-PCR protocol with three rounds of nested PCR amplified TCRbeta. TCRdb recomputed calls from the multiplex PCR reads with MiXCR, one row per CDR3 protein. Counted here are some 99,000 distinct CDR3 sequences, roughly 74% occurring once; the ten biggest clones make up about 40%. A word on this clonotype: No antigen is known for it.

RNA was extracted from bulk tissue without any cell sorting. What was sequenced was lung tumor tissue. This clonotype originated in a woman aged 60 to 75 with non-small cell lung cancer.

In nucleotides, the CDR3 is TGTGCCACCAGCAGAGAACGGAACACTGAAGCTTTCTTT. Translated: CATSRERNTEAFF. The V and J genes are TRBV15 and TRBJ1-1, with D uncertain. The CDR3 has 13 amino acids. With 0 bases removed from V and 1 base from J, the gap between germline ends came to 3 bases. CDR1 is LNHNV and CDR2 is YYDKDF in the germline V gene (reference sequence).